Listed here are 15 T cell receptor beta chains from one sample, sequenced in a study of beta chain features in type 1 diabetes. Since all of the isolated RNA was reverse transcribed, expressed TCRB transcripts were what got sequenced. Sequenced by immunoSEQ multiplex PCR; TCRdb stores in-frame clones only, minus some. The table shows around 340,000 clones, with 7% to 9% occurring only once. Sequences were obtained from central memory CD4+ T cells from blood. These receptors originate from a woman between 18 and 29 years old in good health.

This clone showed up just a few times. The gene calls are TRBV7-8 and TRBJ2-5, with D unclear. The CDR3 covers 12 residues. Germline loops: CDR1 SGHVS, CDR2 FQNEAQ. V was clipped by 6 bases and J by 5 bases, with 10 bases between them. The DNA for the CDR3 is TGTGCCAGCAGTCCCACGTCGGAGACCCAGTACTTC. This gives the protein CASSPTSETQYF.

J is TRBJ1-2 and V is TRBV9; 7 bases are a match to TRBD1. V shed 4 bases and J 4 bases; nucleotides not matched to a gene: 10. The germline V gene encodes CDR1 SGDLS and CDR2 YYNGEE. The CDR3 spans 15 residues. The CDR3 reads CASSPWTGQTYGYTF. The CDR3 DNA sequence: TGTGCCAGCAGCCCATGGACAGGCCAAACCTATGGCTACACCTTC.

This clone occurred a few times. This rearrangement joins TRBV29-1 to TRBJ2-3; the match to TRBD2 covers 14 bases. CDR1 is SQVTM and CDR2 is ANQGSEA in the germline V gene. This CDR3 is 15 amino acids long. With 6 bases clipped from V and 6 bases from J, the junction kept 8 bases outside the gene matches. CDR3 sequence: CSVRGLAGGTDTQYF. Written as DNA, the CDR3 is TGCAGCGTCCGCGGACTAGCGGGAGGTACTGATACGCAGTATTTT.

The chain has TRBV28 and TRBJ2-3; 8 bases line up with TRBD1. The CDR3 consists of 13 residues. The germline V gene encodes CDR1 MDHEN and CDR2 SYDVKM. With 9 bases clipped from V and 3 bases from J, the junction kept 5 bases outside the gene matches. The CDR3 coding sequence is TGTGCCAGTCAGGGGGCGATGACAGATACGCAGTATTTT. It yields the protein CASQGAMTDTQYF.

The chain uses TRBV18 and TRBJ2-4, with TRBD1 matching 8 bases. This CDR3 is 15 amino acids long. The V gene's germline CDR1 is KGHSH and CDR2 LQKENI. V shed 4 bases, J shed 2 bases, and the junction held 4 bases outside the gene matches. The CDR3 reads CASSQNRGTKNIQYF. CDR3 bases: TGTGCCAGCTCACAGAACAGGGGGACCAAAAACATTCAGTACTTC.

This clone was seen a handful of times. This may stem from a read error, because a much larger clone lies one nucleotide away. The identical CDR3 is also encoded by other nucleotide sequences in the sample. The chain couples TRBV28 to TRBJ2-2, with 7 nucleotides matching TRBD1. Germline-derived CDR1 and CDR2 are MDHEN and SYDVKM. This CDR3 has 13 residues. Losses at the gene ends were 8 bases for V and 1 base for J; bases not matched to a gene: 1. DNA for the CDR3: TGTGCCAGCCGGACAGGGAACACCGGGGAGCTGTTTTTT. Encoded protein: CASRTGNTGELFF.

This clone was seen a handful of times. The junction and the germline gene differ at one end; a read error may be behind it. The genes are TRBV19 and TRBJ2-3; D not certain. The CDR3 has 13 amino acids. Germline V gene sequence: CDR1 LNHDA, CDR2 SQIVND (reference sequence). CDR3 DNA sequence: TGTGCCAGTAGTATCTCCCGGGCAGATCCGCAGTATTTT. The encoded protein is CASSISRADPQYF.

The V gene is TRBV7-8, the J gene TRBJ2-5; no clear D. The CDR3 extends over 13 amino acids. Germline loops: CDR1 SGHVS, CDR2 FQNEAQ. Trimming pared 0 bases from V and 6 bases from J, leaving 8 bases between. CDR3 DNA sequence: TGTGCCAGCAGCTTAGCGGGTGGAAAGACCCAGTACTTC. It is translated as CASSLAGGKTQYF.

This rearrangement joins TRBV9 to TRBJ2-5; D is unresolved. V was cut by 0 bases and J by 5 bases, with 17 bases left in between. CDR3 size: 16 residues. Germline V lookup: CDR1 SGDLS, CDR2 YYNGEE. The CDR3 protein is CASSVASWNGVETQYF. For the CDR3, the DNA is TGTGCCAGCAGCGTAGCTTCATGGAATGGGGTGGAGACCCAGTACTTC.

To note about this clone: This sequence may be a read error, since a much larger clone differs from it by one base. This chain joins TRBV9 and TRBJ2-2, with D hard to call. V lost 1 base and J 1 base, leaving 5 bases between the germline ends. The CDR3 loop spans 14 amino acids. Germline assignment: CDR1 SGDLS and CDR2 YYNGEE. The CDR3 reads CASSVWGNTGELFF. The CDR3 DNA follows: TGTGCCAGCAGCGTATGGGGGAACACCGGGGAGCTGTTTTTT. Full variable domain (missing parts from reference TRBV9 and TRBJ2-2): DSGVTQTPKHLITATGQRVTLRCSPRSGDLSVYWYQQSLDQGLQFLIQYYNGEERAKGNILERFSAQQFPDLHSELNLSSLELGDSALYFCASSVWGNTGELFFGEGSRLTVL.

This rearrangement joins TRBV7-9 to TRBJ1-2; D is unclear. V was pared by 1 base and J by 4 bases, with 4 bases between. This CDR3 has 12 amino acids. Germline values: CDR1 SEHNR, CDR2 FQNEAQ (reference sequence). The CDR3 nucleotides are TGTGCCAGCAGCTTAGGGACCTATGGCTACACCTTC. Protein: CASSLGTYGYTF.

The table lists this clone with many counts. The CDR3 DNA follows: TGTGCCAGCAGCTTGAAGCCTAGCGGGACTTACGAGCAGTACTTC. Its translation: CASSLKPSGTYEQYF. V and J are TRBV7-3 and TRBJ2-7; the match to TRBD2 covers 9 bases. Germline V gene data show CDR1 as SGHTA and CDR2 as FQGTGA. Trimming removed 3 bases from V and 4 bases from J; junction bases left unmatched: 7. CDR3 length: 15 residues. The variable domain in full, with the rest retrieved from reference TRBV7-3 and TRBJ2-7, is GAGVSQTPSNKVTEKGKYVELRCDPISGHTALYWYRQSLGQGPEFLIYFQGTGAADDSGLPNDRFFAVRPEGSVSTLKIQRTERGDSAVYLCASSLKPSGTYEQYFGPGTRLTVT.

This clone appeared a few times. The rearrangement joins TRBV7-2 to TRBJ1-4; no definite D call. The CDR3 sequence is 16 residues long. Germline lookup yields CDR1 SGHTA and CDR2 FQGNSA. The V end lost 3 bases, the J end lost 2 bases, and 13 bases lay between the germline ends. CDR3 in amino acids: CASSLETAGTNEKLFF. As DNA, the CDR3 is TGTGCCAGCAGCTTGGAGACGGCTGGGACTAATGAAAAACTGTTTTTT.

The chain combines TRBV19 with TRBJ2-3; TRBD2 is a possible D gene (5 bases). Germline V CDR1 and CDR2: LNHDA, SQIVND (reference sequence). The CDR3 is made up of 12 amino acids. Trimming stripped 8 bases from V and 10 bases from J, with 16 bases between. The CDR3 nucleotides read TGTGCCAGTGGGCTACGGACTCATCCGCAGTATTTT. Its translation is CASGLRTHPQYF. The complete variable domain, with remaining parts taken from reference TRBV19 and TRBJ2-3, reads DGGITQSPKYLFRKEGQNVTLSCEQNLNHDAMYWYRQDPGQGLRLIYYSQIVNDFQKGDIAEGYSVSREKKESFPLTVTSAQKNPTAFYLCASGLRTHPQYFGPGTRLTVL.

The chain employs TRBV27 and TRBJ2-6, with 9 bases aligning to TRBD1. Germline CDR1 reads MNHEY; CDR2 reads SMNVEV (reference sequence). With 5 bases clipped from V and 0 bases from J, the junction kept 8 bases outside the gene matches. The CDR3 contains 18 residues. The CDR3 DNA follows: TGTGCCAGCAGTCGCGGACAGGGGCAAATCTCTGGGGCCAACGTCCTGACTTTC. This encodes CASSRGQGQISGANVLTF.